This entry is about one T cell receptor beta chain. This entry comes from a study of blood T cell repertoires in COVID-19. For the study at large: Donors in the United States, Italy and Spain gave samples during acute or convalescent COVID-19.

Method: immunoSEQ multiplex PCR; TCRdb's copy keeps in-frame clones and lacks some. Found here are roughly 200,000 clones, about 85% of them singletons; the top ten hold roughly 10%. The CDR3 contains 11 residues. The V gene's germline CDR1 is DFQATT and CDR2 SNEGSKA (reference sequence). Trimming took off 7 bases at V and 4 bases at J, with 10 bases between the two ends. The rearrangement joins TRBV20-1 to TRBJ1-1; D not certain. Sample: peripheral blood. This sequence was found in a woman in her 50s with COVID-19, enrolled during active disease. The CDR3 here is CSVSRGTEAFF. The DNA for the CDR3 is TGCAGTGTATCACGAGGCACTGAAGCTTTCTTT.